This TCR beta chain was observed in a study of OX40 agonist ivuxolimab in advanced cancers. Study overall: Dose-escalation subjects each had hepatocellular carcinoma, melanoma, renal cell or head and neck cancer. General study results and limits: No antigen was identified for the clonally expanded peripheral T cells. More expanded clones were found, on average, in CD8+ than in CD4+ T cells.

A note on this clone: Its cognate antigen is unknown. The same CDR3 also results from other DNA sequences found in this sample.

Data came from immunoSEQ multiplex PCR; TCRdb stores just in-frame clones and leaves some out. The repertoire holds about 33,000 clones, with around 84% as singletons. Germline V gene sequence: CDR1 SGHRS, CDR2 YFSETQ. CDR3 size: 14 residues. V gave up 3 bases and J gave up 2 bases, with 9 bases separating them. The timepoints at which blood was sampled were baseline, cycle 4 day 1, and cycle 7 day 1. This sample comprised CD4+ or CD8+ T cells sorted from blood, obtained in a trial of the OX40 agonist ivuxolimab. The origin of this receptor is an adult with an advanced solid tumor such as melanoma, head and neck, liver or kidney cancer. The chain joins TRBV5-1 to TRBJ2-1; possible D gene TRBD2, 7 bases. The CDR3 nucleotides are TGCGCCAGCAGCTCCGGGGGGCCCTACAATGAGCAGTTCTTC. It translates to CASSSGGPYNEQFF.